This T cell receptor (beta chain) was profiled in a study of regulatory T cells in long-lasting Graves disease. Sequencing libraries for TCR beta were prepared with iRepertoire HTBI primers and Arm-PCR of CDR3 regions. Original data processing: 60 to 65 TRBV and 12 to 15 TRBJ segments were identified across samples. A single record per CDR3 protein comes from TCRdb applying MiXCR to the multiplex PCR reads. The V and J calls shown here were made by TCRdb, not taken from the authors' results. Counted here are roughly 520,000 distinct CDR3 sequences, around 11% occurring once; the ten biggest clones make up around 9.3%. This clonotype was seen only a few times. Time point of the sample: newly diagnosed GD, antithyroid drugs for less than 3 months. The TCR library was made from RNA that had been extracted from PBMCs in TRIzol. The guidelines of the American Thyroid Association were the basis for diagnosing Graves' disease.

V shed 7 bases and J 4 bases; nucleotides not matched to a gene: 7. The CDR3 is 13 amino acids. Germline V lookup: CDR1 MGHDK, CDR2 SYGVNS. These data were also filed under a second study, of T cells in Graves' hyperthyroidism and ophthalmopathy.

The source is a woman aged 25 to 39 with Graves disease. The sequences come from peripheral blood mononuclear cells (PBMCs), collected at new diagnosis, from a patient treated with antithyroid drugs. V and J are TRBV25-1 and TRBJ2-7; the match to TRBD1 covers 7 bases. CDR3 nucleotide sequence: TGTGCCAGCAAACGGAACAGGGGTTACGAGCAGTACTTC. Protein sequence: CASKRNRGYEQYF.